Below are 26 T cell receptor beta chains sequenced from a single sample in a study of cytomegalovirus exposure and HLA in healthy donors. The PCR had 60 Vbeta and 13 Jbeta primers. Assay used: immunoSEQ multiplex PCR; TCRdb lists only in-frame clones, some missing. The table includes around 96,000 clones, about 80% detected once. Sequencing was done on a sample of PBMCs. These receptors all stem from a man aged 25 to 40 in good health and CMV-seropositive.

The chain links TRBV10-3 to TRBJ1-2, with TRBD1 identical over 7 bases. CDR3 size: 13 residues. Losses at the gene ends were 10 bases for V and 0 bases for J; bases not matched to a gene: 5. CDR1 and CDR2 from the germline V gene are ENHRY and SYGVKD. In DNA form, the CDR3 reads TGTGCCACCGGGGGACAGACTAACTATGGCTACACCTTC. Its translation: CATGGQTNYGYTF.

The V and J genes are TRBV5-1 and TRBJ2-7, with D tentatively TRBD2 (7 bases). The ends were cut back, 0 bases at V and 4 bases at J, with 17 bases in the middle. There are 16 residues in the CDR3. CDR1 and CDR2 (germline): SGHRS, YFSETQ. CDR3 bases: TGCGCCAGCAGCTTGGAGGGGGGGCAAGTTCGGTACGAGCAGTACTTC. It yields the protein CASSLEGGQVRYEQYF.

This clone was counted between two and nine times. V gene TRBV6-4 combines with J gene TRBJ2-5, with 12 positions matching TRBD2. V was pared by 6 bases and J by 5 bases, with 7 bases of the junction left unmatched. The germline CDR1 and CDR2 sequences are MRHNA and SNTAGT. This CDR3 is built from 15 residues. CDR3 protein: CASSPSGGAMETQYF. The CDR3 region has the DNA TGTGCCAGCAGCCCTAGCGGGGGGGCAATGGAGACCCAGTACTTC.

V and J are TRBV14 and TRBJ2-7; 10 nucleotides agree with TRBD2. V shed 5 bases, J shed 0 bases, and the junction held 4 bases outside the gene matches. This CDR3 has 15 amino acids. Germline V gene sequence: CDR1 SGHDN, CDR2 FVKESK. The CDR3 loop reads CASSEAGGNSYEQYF. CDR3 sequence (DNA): TGTGCCAGCAGCGAAGCGGGGGGGAACTCCTACGAGCAGTACTTC.

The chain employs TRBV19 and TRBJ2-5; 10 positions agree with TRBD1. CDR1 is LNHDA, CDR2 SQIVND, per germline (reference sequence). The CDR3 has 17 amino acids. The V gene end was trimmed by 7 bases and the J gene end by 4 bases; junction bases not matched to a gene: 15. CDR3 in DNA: TGTGCCAGTACCGATCGGGAGACGGGACAGGGGTTAGAGACCCAGTACTTC. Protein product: CASTDRETGQGLETQYF.

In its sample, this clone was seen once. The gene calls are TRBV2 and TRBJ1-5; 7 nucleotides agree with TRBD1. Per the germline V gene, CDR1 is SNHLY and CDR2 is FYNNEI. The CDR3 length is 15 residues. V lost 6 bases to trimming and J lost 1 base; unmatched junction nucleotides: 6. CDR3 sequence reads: CASRATGFSNQPQHF. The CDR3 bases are TGTGCCAGCAGGGCGACAGGGTTCAGCAATCAGCCCCAGCATTTT.

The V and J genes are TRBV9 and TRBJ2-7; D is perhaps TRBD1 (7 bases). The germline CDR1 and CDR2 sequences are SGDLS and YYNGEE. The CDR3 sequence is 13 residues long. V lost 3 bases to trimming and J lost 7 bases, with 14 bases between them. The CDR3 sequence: CASSEKTGREQYF. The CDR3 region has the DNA TGTGCCAGCAGCGAGAAGACAGGGAGGGAGCAGTACTTC.

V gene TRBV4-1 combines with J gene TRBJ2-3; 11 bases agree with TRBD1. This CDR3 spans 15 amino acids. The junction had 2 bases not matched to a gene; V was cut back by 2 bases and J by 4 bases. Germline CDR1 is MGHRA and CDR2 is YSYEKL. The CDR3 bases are TGCGCCAGCAGCCAACGGGGACAGGGGGCAGATACGCAGTATTTT. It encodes CASSQRGQGADTQYF.

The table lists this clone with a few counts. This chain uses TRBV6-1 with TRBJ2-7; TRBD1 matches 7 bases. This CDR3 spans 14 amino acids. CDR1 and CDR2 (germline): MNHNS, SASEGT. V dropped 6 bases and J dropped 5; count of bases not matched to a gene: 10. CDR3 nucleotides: TGTGCCAGCAGGGAACACAGGGGTCGGAACGAGCAGTACTTC. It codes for CASREHRGRNEQYF.

The CDR3 loop reads CSAVAGGLSDTQYF. The CDR3 region has the DNA TGCAGCGCCGTAGCGGGGGGGCTATCAGATACGCAGTATTTT. The V call is TRBV29-1, the J call TRBJ2-3, with TRBD2 matching over 11 bases. Trimming at V came to 7 bases and at J to 4 bases, leaving 7 bases not matched to a gene. Germline V gene lookup returns CDR1 SQVTM and CDR2 ANQGSEA. This CDR3 has 14 amino acids.

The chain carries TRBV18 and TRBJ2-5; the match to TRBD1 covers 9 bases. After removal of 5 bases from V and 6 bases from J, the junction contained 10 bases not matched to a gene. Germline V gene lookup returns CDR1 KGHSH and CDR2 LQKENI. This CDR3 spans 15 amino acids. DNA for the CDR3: TGTGCCAGCTCAACGGGACAGGGTGGCGAAAAGACCCAGTACTTC. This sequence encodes CASSTGQGGEKTQYF.

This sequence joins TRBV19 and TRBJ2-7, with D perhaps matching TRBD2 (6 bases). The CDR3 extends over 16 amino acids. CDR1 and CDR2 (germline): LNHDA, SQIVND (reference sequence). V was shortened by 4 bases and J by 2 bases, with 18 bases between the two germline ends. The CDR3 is CASSTAGHHGAYEQYF. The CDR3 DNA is TGTGCCAGTAGTACCGCGGGGCATCATGGCGCCTACGAGCAGTACTTC.

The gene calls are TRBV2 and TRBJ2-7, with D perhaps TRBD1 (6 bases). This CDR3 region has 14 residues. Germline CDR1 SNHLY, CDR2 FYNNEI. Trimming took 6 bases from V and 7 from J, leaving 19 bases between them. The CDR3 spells CASSTGTPSGEQYF. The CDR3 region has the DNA TGTGCCAGCAGCACCGGGACACCCTCGGGAGAGCAGTACTTC. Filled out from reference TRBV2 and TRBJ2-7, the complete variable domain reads EPEVTQTPSHQVTQMGQEVILRCVPISNHLYFYWYRQILGQKVEFLVSFYNNEISEKSEIFDDQFSVERPDGSNFTLKIRSTKLEDSAMYFCASSTGTPSGEQYFGPGTRLTVT.

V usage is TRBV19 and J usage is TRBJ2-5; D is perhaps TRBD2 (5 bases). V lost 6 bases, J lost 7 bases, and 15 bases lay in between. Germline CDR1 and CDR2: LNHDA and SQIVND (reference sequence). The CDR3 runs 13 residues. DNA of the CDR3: TGTGCCAGTAGGGTAGCGAATTGGGGGACCCAGTACTTC. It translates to CASRVANWGTQYF.

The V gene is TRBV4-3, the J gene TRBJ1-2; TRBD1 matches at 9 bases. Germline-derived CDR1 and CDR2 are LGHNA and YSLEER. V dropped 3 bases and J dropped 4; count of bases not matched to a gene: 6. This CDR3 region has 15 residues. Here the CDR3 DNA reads TGCGCCAGCAGCCATGGGGGACAGGGTACCTATGGCTACACCTTC. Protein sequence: CASSHGGQGTYGYTF.

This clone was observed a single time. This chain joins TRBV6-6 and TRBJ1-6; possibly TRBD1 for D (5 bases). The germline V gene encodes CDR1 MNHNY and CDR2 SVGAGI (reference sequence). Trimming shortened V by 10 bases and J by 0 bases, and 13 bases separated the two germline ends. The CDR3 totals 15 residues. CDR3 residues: CAIRSGGSYNSPLHF. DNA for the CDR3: TGTGCCATTCGGTCGGGGGGCTCCTATAATTCACCCCTCCACTTT.

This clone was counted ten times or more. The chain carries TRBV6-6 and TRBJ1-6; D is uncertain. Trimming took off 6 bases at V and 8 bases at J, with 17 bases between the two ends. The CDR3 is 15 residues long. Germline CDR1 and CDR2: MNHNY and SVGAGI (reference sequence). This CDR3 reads CASSVDSTGYSPLHF. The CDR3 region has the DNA TGTGCCAGCAGCGTAGACTCCACGGGGTATTCACCCCTCCACTTT.

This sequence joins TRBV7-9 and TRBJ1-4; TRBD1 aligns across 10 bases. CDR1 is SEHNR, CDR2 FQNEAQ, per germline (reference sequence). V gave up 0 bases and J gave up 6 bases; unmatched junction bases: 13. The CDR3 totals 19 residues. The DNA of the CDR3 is TGTGCCAGCAGCTTAGCCCCGGGACAGGGGACCCGATACGATGAAAAACTGTTTTTT. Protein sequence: CASSLAPGQGTRYDEKLFF.

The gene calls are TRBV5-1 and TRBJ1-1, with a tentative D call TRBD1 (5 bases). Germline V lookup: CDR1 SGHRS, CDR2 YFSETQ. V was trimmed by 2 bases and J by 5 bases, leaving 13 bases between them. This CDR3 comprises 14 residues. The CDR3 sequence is CASSFGEGLTEAFF. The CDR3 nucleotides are TGCGCCAGCAGCTTCGGGGAGGGGTTGACTGAAGCTTTCTTT.

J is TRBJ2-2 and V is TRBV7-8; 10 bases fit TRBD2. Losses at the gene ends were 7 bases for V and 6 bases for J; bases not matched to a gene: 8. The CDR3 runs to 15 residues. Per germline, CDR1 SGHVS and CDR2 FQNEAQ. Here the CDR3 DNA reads TGTGCCAGCAACGGGATAGCGGGGGGCCCCGGGGAGCTGTTTTTT. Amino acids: CASNGIAGGPGELFF.

The CDR3: CASSIEVRDRLAKNIQYF. Here the CDR3 DNA reads TGTGCCAGTAGTATAGAGGTCCGGGACAGACTAGCCAAAAACATTCAGTACTTC. This chain links TRBV19 with TRBJ2-4; 7 positions agree with TRBD1. The germline CDR1 and CDR2 sequences are LNHDA and SQIVND (reference sequence). The CDR3 totals 18 residues. V lost 0 bases and J lost 0; bases outside the gene matches: 8.

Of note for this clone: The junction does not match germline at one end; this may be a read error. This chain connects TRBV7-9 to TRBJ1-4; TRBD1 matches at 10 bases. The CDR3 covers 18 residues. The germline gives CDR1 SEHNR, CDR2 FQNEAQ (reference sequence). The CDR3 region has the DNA TGTTCCAGCAGCTCCGACAGGGGGCTTCTGGTAACTAATGAAAAACTGTTTTTT. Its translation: CSSSSDRGLLVTNEKLFF.

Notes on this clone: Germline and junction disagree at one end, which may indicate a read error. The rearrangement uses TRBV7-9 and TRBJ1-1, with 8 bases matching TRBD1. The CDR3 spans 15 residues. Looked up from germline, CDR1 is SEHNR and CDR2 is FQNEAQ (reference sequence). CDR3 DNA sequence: TGTTCCAGCAGCTTAGCGGACAGGGCGAACACTGAAGCTTTCTTT. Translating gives CSSSLADRANTEAFF. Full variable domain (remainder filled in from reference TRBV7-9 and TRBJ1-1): DTGVSQNPRHKITKRGQNVTFRCDPISEHNRLYWYRQTLGQGPEFLTYFQNEAQLEKSRLLSDRFSAERPKGSFSTLEIQRTEQGDSAMYLCSSSLADRANTEAFFGQGTRLTVV.

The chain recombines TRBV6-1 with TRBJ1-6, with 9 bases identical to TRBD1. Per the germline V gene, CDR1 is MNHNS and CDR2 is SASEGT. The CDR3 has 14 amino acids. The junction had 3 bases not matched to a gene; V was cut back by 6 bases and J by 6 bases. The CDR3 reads CASRGQGLNSPLHF. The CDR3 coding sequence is TGTGCCAGCAGGGGACAGGGCCTTAATTCACCCCTCCACTTT.

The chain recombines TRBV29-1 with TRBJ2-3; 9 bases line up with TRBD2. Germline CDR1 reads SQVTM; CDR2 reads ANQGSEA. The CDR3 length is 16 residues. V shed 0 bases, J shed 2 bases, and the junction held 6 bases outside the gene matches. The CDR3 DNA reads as TGCAGCGTTGAAGAGAGGCGGGGGGGGGCCACAGATACGCAGTATTTT. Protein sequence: CSVEERRGGATDTQYF.

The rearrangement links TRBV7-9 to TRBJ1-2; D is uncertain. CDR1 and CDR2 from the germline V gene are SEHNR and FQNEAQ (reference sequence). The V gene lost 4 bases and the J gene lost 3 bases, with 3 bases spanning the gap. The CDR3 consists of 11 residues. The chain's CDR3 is CASSSYYGYTF. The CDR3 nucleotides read TGTGCCAGCAGCTCCTACTATGGCTACACCTTC.